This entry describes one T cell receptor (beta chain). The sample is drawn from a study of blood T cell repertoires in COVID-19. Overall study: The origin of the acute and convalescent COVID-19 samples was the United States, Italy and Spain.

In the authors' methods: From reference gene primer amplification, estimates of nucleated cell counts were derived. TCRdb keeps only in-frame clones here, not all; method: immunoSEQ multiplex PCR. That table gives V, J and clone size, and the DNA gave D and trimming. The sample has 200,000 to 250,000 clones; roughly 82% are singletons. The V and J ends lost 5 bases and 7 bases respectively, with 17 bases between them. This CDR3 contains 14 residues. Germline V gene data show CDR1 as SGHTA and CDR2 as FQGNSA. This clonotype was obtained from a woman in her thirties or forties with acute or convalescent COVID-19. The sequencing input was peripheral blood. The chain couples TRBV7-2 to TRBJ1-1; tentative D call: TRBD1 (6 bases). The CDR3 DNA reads TGTGCCAGCAGCCCCATGGGGGGGCAACGTGAAGCTTTCTTT. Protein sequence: CASSPMGGQREAFF.